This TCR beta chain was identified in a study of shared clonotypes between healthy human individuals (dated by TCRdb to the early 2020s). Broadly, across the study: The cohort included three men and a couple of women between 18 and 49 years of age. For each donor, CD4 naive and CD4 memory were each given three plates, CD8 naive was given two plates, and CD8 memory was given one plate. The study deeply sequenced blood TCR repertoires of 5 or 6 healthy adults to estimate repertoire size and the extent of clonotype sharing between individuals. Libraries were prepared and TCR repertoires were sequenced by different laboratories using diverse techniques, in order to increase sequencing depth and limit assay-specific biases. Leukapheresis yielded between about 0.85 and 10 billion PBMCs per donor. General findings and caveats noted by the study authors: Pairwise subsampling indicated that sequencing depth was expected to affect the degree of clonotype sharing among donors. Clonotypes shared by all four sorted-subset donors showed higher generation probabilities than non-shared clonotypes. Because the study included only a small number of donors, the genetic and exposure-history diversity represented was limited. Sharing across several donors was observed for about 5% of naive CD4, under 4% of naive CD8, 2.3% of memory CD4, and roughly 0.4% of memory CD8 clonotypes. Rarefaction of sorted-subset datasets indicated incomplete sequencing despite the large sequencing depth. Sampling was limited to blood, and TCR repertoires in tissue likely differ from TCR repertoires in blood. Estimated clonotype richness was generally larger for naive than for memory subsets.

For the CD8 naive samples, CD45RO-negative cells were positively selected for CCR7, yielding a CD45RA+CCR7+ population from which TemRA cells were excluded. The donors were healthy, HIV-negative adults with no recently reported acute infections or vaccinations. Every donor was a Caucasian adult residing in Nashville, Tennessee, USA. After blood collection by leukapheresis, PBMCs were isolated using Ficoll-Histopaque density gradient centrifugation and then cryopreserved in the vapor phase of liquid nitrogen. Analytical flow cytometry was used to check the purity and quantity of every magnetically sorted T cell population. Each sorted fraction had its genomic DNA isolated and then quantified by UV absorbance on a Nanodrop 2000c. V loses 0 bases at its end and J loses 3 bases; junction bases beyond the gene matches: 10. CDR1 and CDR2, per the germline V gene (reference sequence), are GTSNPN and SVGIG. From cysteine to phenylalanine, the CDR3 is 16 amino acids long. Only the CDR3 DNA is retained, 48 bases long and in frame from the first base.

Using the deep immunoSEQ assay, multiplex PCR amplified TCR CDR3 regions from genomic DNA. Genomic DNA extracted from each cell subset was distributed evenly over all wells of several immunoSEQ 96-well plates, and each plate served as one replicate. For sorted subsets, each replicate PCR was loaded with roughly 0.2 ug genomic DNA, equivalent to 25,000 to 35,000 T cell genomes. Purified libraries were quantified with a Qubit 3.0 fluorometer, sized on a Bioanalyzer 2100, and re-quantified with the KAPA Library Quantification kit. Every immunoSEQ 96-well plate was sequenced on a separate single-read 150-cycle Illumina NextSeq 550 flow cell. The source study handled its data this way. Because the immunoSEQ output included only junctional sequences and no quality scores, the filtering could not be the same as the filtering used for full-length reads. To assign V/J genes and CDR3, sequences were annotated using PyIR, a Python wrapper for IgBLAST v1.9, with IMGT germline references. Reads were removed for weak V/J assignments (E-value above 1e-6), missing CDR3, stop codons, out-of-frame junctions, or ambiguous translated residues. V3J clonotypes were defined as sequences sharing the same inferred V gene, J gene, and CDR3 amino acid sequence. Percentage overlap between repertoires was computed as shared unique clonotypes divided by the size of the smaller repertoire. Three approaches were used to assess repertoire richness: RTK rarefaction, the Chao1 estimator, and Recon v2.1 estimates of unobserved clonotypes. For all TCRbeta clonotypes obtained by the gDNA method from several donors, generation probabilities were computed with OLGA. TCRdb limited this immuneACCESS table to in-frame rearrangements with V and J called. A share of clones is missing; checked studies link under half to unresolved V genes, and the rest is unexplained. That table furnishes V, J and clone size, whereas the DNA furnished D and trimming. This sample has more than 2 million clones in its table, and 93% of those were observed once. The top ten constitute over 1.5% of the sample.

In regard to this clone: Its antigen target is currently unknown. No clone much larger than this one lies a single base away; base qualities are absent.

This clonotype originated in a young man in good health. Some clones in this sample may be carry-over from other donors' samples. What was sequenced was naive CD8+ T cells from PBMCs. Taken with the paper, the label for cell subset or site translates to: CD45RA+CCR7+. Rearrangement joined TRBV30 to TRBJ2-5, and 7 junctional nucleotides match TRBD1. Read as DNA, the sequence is TGTGCCTGGAGTGTACGAAGGACAGGCCCAAAAGAGACCCAGTACTTC. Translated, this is CAWSVRRTGPKETQYF.